Listed below are T cell receptor beta chains from one sample, sequenced in a study of cytomegalovirus exposure and HLA in healthy donors. The assay was immunoSEQ multiplex PCR, and TCRdb's table has in-frame clones only and misses some. The data hold 100,000 to 150,000 clones, with roughly nine tenths observed a single time. Sequences were obtained from PBMCs. The source of these receptors is a woman aged 18 to 35 in good health and CMV-seronegative. Each CDR3 is given with its conserved first and last residue. Each record gives: clone size, J gene, D gene, V gene, CDR3 protein, CDR3 DNA. A D gene is named only where the DNA matches it firmly. Where a row states a size, it is once, few, many or the class of an expanded clone; other rows omit it.

>.|TRBJ1-4|.|TRBV5-4
CASTQGATNEKLFF
TGTGCCAGCACCCAAGGGGCGACTAATGAAAAACTGTTTTTT
>.|TRBJ1-1|TRBD1|TRBV5-1
CASSLTGGPNTEAFF
TGCGCCAGCAGCTTGACAGGGGGCCCTAACACTGAAGCTTTCTTT
>few|TRBJ2-7|.|TRBV28
CASSSHEQYF
TGTGCCAGCAGTTCTCACGAGCAGTACTTC
>.|TRBJ2-3|.|TRBV29-1
CSVALLLNTDTQYF
TGCAGCGTTGCCCTCCTACTTAACACAGATACGCAGTATTTT
>.|TRBJ1-2|.|TRBV9
CASSAREGTGVKGYTF
TGTGCCAGCAGCGCCCGGGAGGGGACGGGGGTGAAAGGCTACACCTTC
>.|TRBJ1-5|TRBD1|TRBV7-9
CASSLGQGINRNQPQHF
TGTGCCAGCAGCTTAGGACAGGGGATCAATAGGAATCAGCCCCAGCATTTT
>.|TRBJ2-7|.|TRBV27
CASSFGGEQYF
TGTGCCAGCAGTTTTGGGGGGGAGCAGTACTTC
>.|TRBJ1-2|TRBD1|TRBV5-5
CASSSGQLTYGYTF
TGTGCCAGCAGCTCGGGACAGTTAACCTATGGCTACACCTTC
>.|TRBJ2-3|TRBD2|TRBV4-1
CASSQYPGLAGGPSSDTQYF
TGCGCCAGCAGCCAATATCCGGGACTAGCGGGAGGGCCCTCTTCAGATACGCAGTATTTT
>.|TRBJ1-2|.|TRBV9
CASTGGAPYGYTF
TGTGCCAGCACCGGAGGGGCCCCCTATGGCTACACCTTC
>.|TRBJ1-1|.|TRBV15
CATSRDGGLANEAFF
TGTGCCACCAGCAGAGATGGAGGGTTAGCAAATGAAGCTTTCTTT
>.|TRBJ2-3|.|TRBV5-6
CASSLVLRSIDTQYF
TGTGCCAGCAGCTTGGTACTGCGTTCCATAGATACGCAGTATTTT
>.|TRBJ2-7|TRBD1|TRBV30
CAWSDPGGPYEQYF
TGTGCCTGGAGTGACCCAGGGGGCCCCTACGAGCAGTACTTC
>.|TRBJ2-3|TRBD2|TRBV19
CASNPPGLARDTQYF
TGTGCCAGTAACCCACCGGGACTAGCAAGAGATACGCAGTATTTT
>few|TRBJ1-2|.|TRBV30
CAWSVRNTGGYTF
TGTGCCTGGAGTGTACGAAATACAGGCGGCTACACCTTC
>.|TRBJ2-1|TRBD2|TRBV5-4
CASSLAPLAGDNEQFF
TGTGCCAGCAGCTTGGCCCCCCTAGCGGGAGATAATGAGCAGTTCTTC
>.|TRBJ1-4|.|TRBV19
CASSIGGGDEKLFF
TGTGCCAGTAGTATAGGGGGGGGCGATGAAAAACTGTTTTTT
>.|TRBJ1-1|.|TRBV19
CASSTSGGWYMNTEAFF
TGTGCCAGTAGTACCTCCGGGGGGTGGTATATGAACACTGAAGCTTTCTTT
>.|TRBJ1-1|.|TRBV18
CASSPELPGGNTEAFF
TGTGCCAGCTCACCAGAGCTTCCCGGGGGGAACACTGAAGCTTTCTTT
>.|TRBJ2-1|.|TRBV9
CASSPVDSRVASYNEQFF
TGTGCCAGCAGCCCAGTGGACAGCCGAGTAGCGTCCTACAATGAGCAGTTCTTC
>.|TRBJ1-5|.|TRBV19
CASSDDKNQPQHF
TGTGCCAGTAGCGATGACAAAAATCAGCCCCAGCATTTT
>.|TRBJ2-1|.|TRBV6-5
CASSPTGDNEQFF
TGTGCCAGCAGCCCTACCGGGGACAATGAGCAGTTCTTC
>.|TRBJ2-3|.|TRBV13
CASSLRTGTPGGHTQYF
TGTGCCAGCAGCTTAAGAACTGGGACCCCAGGGGGGCATACGCAGTATTTT
>once|TRBJ1-1|.|TRBV27
CASNVGRGGNTEAFF
TGTGCCAGCAATGTGGGAAGGGGGGGGAACACTGAAGCTTTCTTT
>.|TRBJ1-2|.|TRBV28
CASSSYYGYTF
TGTGCCAGCAGTTCATACTATGGCTACACCTTC
>.|TRBJ1-1|.|TRBV20-1
CSAGEATEAFF
TGCAGTGCGGGGGAGGCCACTGAAGCTTTCTTT
>.|TRBJ2-7|.|TRBV28
CASSSRDNSYEQYF
TGTGCCAGCAGTTCCCGGGACAACTCCTACGAGCAGTACTTC
>.|TRBJ1-5|.|TRBV15
CATSSPGNQPQHF
TGTGCCACCTCCTCCCCCGGGAATCAGCCCCAGCATTTT
>.|TRBJ2-2|.|TRBV11-2
CASSNQGGGELFF
TGTGCCAGCAGCAATCAAGGGGGCGGGGAGCTGTTTTTT
>.|TRBJ2-5|.|TRBV19
CASSIDGRVETQYF
TGTGCCAGTAGTATAGACGGCAGGGTAGAGACCCAGTACTTC
>.|TRBJ2-7|.|TRBV19
CASSIGGHEQYF
TGTGCCAGTAGTATAGGTGGCCACGAGCAGTACTTC
>.|TRBJ1-2|.|TRBV5-1
CASGLGIGYGYTF
TGCGCCAGCGGATTGGGTATCGGCTATGGCTACACCTTC
>.|TRBJ2-7|TRBD2|TRBV5-1
CASSPGTSGYEQYF
TGCGCCAGCAGTCCCGGGACTAGCGGATACGAGCAGTACTTC
>.|TRBJ1-4|.|TRBV2
CASRSGNEEKLFF
TGTGCCAGCCGATCCGGGAATGAAGAAAAACTGTTTTTT
>.|TRBJ2-7|.|TRBV2
CASSERTQGRGEQYF
TGTGCCAGCAGCGAGAGAACTCAGGGGAGAGGAGAGCAGTACTTC
>.|TRBJ1-4|.|TRBV7-2
CASSAGSLREKLFF
TGTGCCAGCAGCGCGGGGAGTCTGAGGGAAAAACTGTTTTTT
>.|TRBJ2-1|TRBD2|TRBV7-3
CASSRTSGSGEQFF
TGTGCCAGCAGCCGGACTAGCGGGAGTGGTGAGCAGTTCTTC
>.|TRBJ2-7|.|TRBV18
CASSPLDYTDEQYF
TGTGCCAGCTCACCACTAGATTACACAGACGAGCAGTACTTC
>.|TRBJ2-1|TRBD2|TRBV4-2
CASSQLAGVSYNEQFF
TGTGCCAGCAGCCAGTTAGCGGGAGTCTCCTACAATGAGCAGTTCTTC
>once|TRBJ2-1|TRBD2|TRBV10-1
CASSEVAGVDEQFF
TGCGCCAGCAGTGAGGTAGCGGGAGTCGATGAGCAGTTCTTC
>.|TRBJ2-3|TRBD1|TRBV25-1
CASSSGQARISTDTQYF
TGTGCCAGCAGTAGCGGACAGGCCCGTATTAGCACAGATACGCAGTATTTT
>.|TRBJ1-2|.|TRBV6-1
CASSEANGANYGYTF
TGTGCCAGCAGTGAAGCGAATGGGGCCAATTATGGCTACACCTTC
>.|TRBJ2-1|TRBD2|TRBV6-1
CASTRGTSGASEQFF
TGTGCCAGCACACGAGGGACTAGCGGGGCGTCAGAGCAGTTCTTC